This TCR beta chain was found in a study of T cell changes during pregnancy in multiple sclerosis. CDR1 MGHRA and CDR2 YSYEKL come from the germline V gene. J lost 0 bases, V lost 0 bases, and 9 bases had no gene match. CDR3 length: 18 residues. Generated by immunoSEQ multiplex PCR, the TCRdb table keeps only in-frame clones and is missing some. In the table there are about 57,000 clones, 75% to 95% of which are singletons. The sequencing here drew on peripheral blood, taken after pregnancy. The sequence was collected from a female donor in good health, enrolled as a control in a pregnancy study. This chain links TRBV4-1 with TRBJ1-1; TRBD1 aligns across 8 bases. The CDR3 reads CASSQDSGQGYMNTEAFF. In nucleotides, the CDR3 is TGCGCCAGCAGCCAAGACTCAGGACAGGGTTACATGAACACTGAAGCTTTCTTT.